These T cell receptor beta chains were read from a single sample in a study of technical replicates of blood from a few donors. Clones were sequenced by immunoSEQ multiplex PCR, and TCRdb holds only the in-frame ones, with some missing. The sample includes tens of thousands of clones, 85% to 95% seen only once; the top ten take 0.39%. Specimen: T cells isolated from PBMCs. The receptor set was obtained from a human donor in good health. CDR3s include the opening cysteine and the closing phenylalanine or tryptophan. The D gene is left open where the match is weak. Size is omitted from some rows. Given values are once, few, many or a class for expanded clones.

V gene,J gene,D gene,clone size,CDR3 protein,CDR3 DNA
TRBV25-1,TRBJ1-1,NA,NA,CASSGPGQITEAFF,TGTGCCAGCAGTGGGCCTGGACAGATCACTGAAGCTTTCTTT
TRBV28,TRBJ1-2,NA,NA,CASSFYNSGGYTF,TGTGCCAGCAGTTTCTACAACAGCGGGGGCTACACCTTC
TRBV6-5,TRBJ1-1,NA,NA,CASSFSRGEAFF,TGTGCCAGCAGCTTTTCGCGGGGTGAAGCTTTCTTT
TRBV4-2,TRBJ1-5,TRBD1,NA,CASSQGTGEGYNQPQHF,TGTGCCAGCAGCCAAGGGACAGGGGAAGGATACAATCAGCCCCAGCATTTT
TRBV7-2,TRBJ2-7,NA,once,CASSLVLAIYEQYF,TGTGCCAGCAGCTTAGTCCTCGCGATCTACGAGCAGTACTTC
TRBV10-3,TRBJ2-7,TRBD2,NA,CAISDLAGGSYEQYF,TGTGCCATCAGTGACTTGGCGGGAGGTTCCTACGAGCAGTACTTC
TRBV5-1,TRBJ2-7,NA,NA,CASSNQPGHNYEQYF,TGCGCCAGCAGCAACCAGCCGGGACACAACTACGAGCAGTACTTC
TRBV10-1,TRBJ2-5,TRBD2,NA,CASSPTSGRAVTQYF,TGCGCCAGCAGTCCGACTAGCGGGAGAGCGGTGACCCAGTACTTC
TRBV28,TRBJ1-1,NA,NA,CASRSKPYTEAFF,TGTGCCAGCAGATCAAAACCCTATACTGAAGCTTTCTTT
TRBV18,TRBJ1-1,NA,NA,CASSPRFSGHKNTEAFF,TGTGCCAGCTCACCACGATTCTCGGGACATAAGAACACTGAAGCTTTCTTT
TRBV5-6,TRBJ2-1,NA,NA,CASSLEFPSSYNEQFF,TGTGCCAGCAGCTTAGAATTTCCGAGCTCCTACAATGAGCAGTTCTTC
TRBV6-1,TRBJ1-4,TRBD1,NA,CASSRDRKLFF,TGTGCCAGCAGCCGGGACAGGAAACTGTTTTTT
TRBV5-4,TRBJ2-3,TRBD2,NA,CASSAKLAGSTDTQYF,TGTGCCAGCAGCGCAAAACTAGCGGGAAGCACAGATACGCAGTATTTT
TRBV4-1,TRBJ2-3,TRBD2,NA,CASSHLLSSGRVDTQYF,TGCGCCAGCAGCCATTTATTATCTAGCGGGAGGGTAGATACGCAGTATTTT
TRBV9,TRBJ1-5,NA,NA,CASINSQAQPQHF,TGTGCCAGCATCAACTCCCAGGCCCAGCCCCAGCATTTT
TRBV5-1,TRBJ2-7,NA,once,CASSTRTGTYEQYF,TGCGCCAGCAGCACAAGGACGGGGACCTACGAGCAGTACTTC
TRBV7-2,TRBJ1-1,NA,NA,CASSLGAMNTEAFF,TGTGCCAGCAGCTTAGGGGCCATGAACACTGAAGCTTTCTTT
TRBV5-6,TRBJ2-1,NA,few,CASSRGLNNEQFF,TGTGCCAGCAGCCGAGGACTGAACAATGAGCAGTTCTTC
TRBV13,TRBJ2-7,NA,NA,CASSLVSPYGRITYEQYF,TGTGCCAGCAGCTTAGTATCCCCCTACGGCAGGATTACCTACGAGCAGTACTTC
TRBV19,TRBJ2-3,TRBD1,NA,CASSIGQGAQMTDTQYF,TGTGCCAGTAGTATAGGACAGGGGGCTCAAATGACAGATACGCAGTATTTT
TRBV7-2,TRBJ2-5,NA,NA,CASSLVTGTSETQYF,TGTGCCAGCAGCTTAGTGACAGGGACTTCGGAGACCCAGTACTTC
TRBV30,TRBJ1-2,NA,NA,CAWSLAVYGYTF,TGTGCCTGGTCCTTGGCGGTCTATGGCTACACCTTC
TRBV7-9,TRBJ2-1,TRBD1,NA,CASSPVAGTGPYNEQFF,TGTGCCAGCAGTCCGGTAGCCGGGACAGGGCCCTACAATGAGCAGTTCTTC
TRBV4-3,TRBJ2-1,TRBD2,NA,CASSQGFSGSDEQFF,TGCGCCAGCAGCCAAGGGTTTAGCGGGAGCGATGAGCAGTTCTTC
TRBV19,TRBJ1-4,TRBD1,NA,CASRKGWTGFEKLFF,TGTGCCAGTCGGAAGGGTTGGACAGGGTTTGAAAAACTGTTTTTT
TRBV28,TRBJ2-5,NA,NA,CASSLLNKEETQYF,TGTGCCAGCAGTTTACTGAACAAGGAGGAGACCCAGTACTTC
TRBV7-9,TRBJ2-1,TRBD1,NA,CASSLTQGVGPYNEQFF,TGTGCCAGCAGCTTGACACAGGGGGTGGGCCCTTACAATGAGCAGTTCTTC
TRBV29-1,TRBJ2-7,TRBD1,NA,CSVWTGIAEQYF,TGCAGCGTCTGGACAGGGATAGCCGAGCAGTACTTC
TRBV28,TRBJ2-7,TRBD1,NA,CATGGQYEQYF,TGTGCCACAGGGGGCCAATACGAGCAGTACTTC
TRBV5-1,TRBJ2-7,NA,NA,CASSLTPSYEQYF,TGCGCCAGCAGTTTGACTCCAAGCTACGAGCAGTACTTC
TRBV5-6,TRBJ1-4,NA,NA,CASSLFIGGGAPNEKLFF,TGTGCCAGCAGCCTCTTTATTGGTGGTGGGGCCCCAAATGAAAAACTGTTTTTT
TRBV5-6,TRBJ1-5,TRBD1,NA,CASSLGTGLPDQPQHF,TGTGCCAGCAGCTTAGGGACAGGGCTACCAGATCAGCCCCAGCATTTT
TRBV9,TRBJ2-2,NA,NA,CASSVDGTGELFF,TGTGCCAGCAGCGTAGACGGCACCGGGGAGCTGTTTTTT
TRBV4-2,TRBJ1-5,NA,few,CASSQAVYSNQPQHF,TGTGCCAGCAGCCAAGCGGTTTATAGCAATCAGCCCCAGCATTTT
TRBV4-2,TRBJ2-7,TRBD1,NA,CASSPHGQGLEQYF,TGTGCCAGCAGCCCTCATGGACAGGGTCTCGAGCAGTACTTC
TRBV15,TRBJ2-3,NA,NA,CATSSSLGPGRDTQYF,TGTGCCACCAGCTCCAGTTTGGGTCCTGGGAGAGATACGCAGTATTTT
TRBV30,TRBJ1-5,NA,few,CAWSDQTGPQHF,TGTGCCTGGAGTGATCAGACGGGGCCCCAGCATTTT
TRBV10-1,TRBJ2-3,TRBD2,NA,CARQAPERENSLSTDTQYF,TGCGCCAGACAAGCCCCCGAGCGGGAAAACTCACTAAGCACAGATACGCAGTATTTT
TRBV29-1,TRBJ2-7,NA,NA,CSVENIGEQYF,TGCAGCGTTGAAAATATCGGCGAGCAGTACTTC
TRBV4-1,TRBJ2-7,NA,NA,CASSLGRGYEQYF,TGCGCCAGCAGCCTCGGGAGAGGGTACGAGCAGTACTTC
TRBV11-2,TRBJ2-7,NA,NA,CASSSTRYEQYF,TGTGCCAGCAGTTCCACTAGGTACGAGCAGTACTTC
TRBV27,TRBJ1-1,NA,NA,CASSLSWTANTEAFF,TGTGCCAGCAGTTTATCGTGGACAGCGAACACTGAAGCTTTCTTT
TRBV7-2,TRBJ2-3,NA,NA,CASRQGPSRGTDTQYF,TGTGCCAGCAGGCAGGGTCCTAGTAGAGGCACAGATACGCAGTATTTT
TRBV27,TRBJ2-3,TRBD1,NA,CASSWTGGDTQYF,TGTGCCAGCAGTTGGACAGGGGGTGATACGCAGTATTTT
TRBV11-2,TRBJ2-1,TRBD2,NA,CASSSQLAGKNEQFF,TGTGCCAGCAGCTCCCAACTAGCGGGAAAAAATGAGCAGTTCTTC
TRBV5-4,TRBJ2-5,NA,NA,CASSWGDKETQYF,TGTGCCAGCAGCTGGGGAGATAAAGAGACCCAGTACTTC
TRBV19,TRBJ1-1,NA,NA,CASSILTVNTEAFF,TGTGCCAGTAGTATCCTGACAGTGAACACTGAAGCTTTCTTT
TRBV5-6,TRBJ1-4,NA,once,CASSSRHVIEVEKLFF,TGTGCCAGCAGCTCACGCCACGTAATCGAGGTTGAAAAACTGTTTTTT
TRBV2,TRBJ2-7,TRBD2,NA,CASKVTSGSFYEQYF,TGTGCCAGCAAAGTGACTAGCGGGAGTTTCTACGAGCAGTACTTC
TRBV7-9,TRBJ1-2,NA,NA,CASSSGGGDGYTF,TGTGCCAGCAGCTCCGGGGGTGGCGATGGCTACACCTTC